This T cell receptor (beta chain) was recorded in a study of T cells in localized non-small cell lung cancer. Study conclusions and caveats: Patients showing higher blood T cell density tended to see longer overall survival.

Trimming removed 8 bases from V and 4 bases from J; junction bases left unmatched: 12. The germline V gene has CDR1 GTSNPN and CDR2 SVGIG (reference sequence). This CDR3 contains 15 residues. A word on this clone: Its antigen is not identified.

Clones were read by immunoSEQ multiplex PCR, and TCRdb kept only the in-frame ones, dropping some. Of 30,000 to 40,000 clones in the sample, 88% were seen once. Sequenced material: peripheral blood, taken before any cancer treatment. The chain couples TRBV30 to TRBJ2-3; 10 positions match TRBD1. The receptor's source is a woman aged 35-75 years with stage I lung adenocarcinoma. CDR3: CAQNRDRGLPDTQYF. The CDR3 nucleotides read TGTGCCCAAAACCGGGACAGGGGACTCCCAGATACGCAGTATTTT.